Presented here are 31 T cell receptor beta chains from one specimen sequenced in a study of shared clonotypes between healthy human individuals. The table came from immunoSEQ multiplex PCR; TCRdb's copy has only in-frame clones and leaves some out. The repertoire consists of 700,000 or so clones, with approximately 79% occurring once and the leading ten covering 1.8%. Sequencing was performed on memory CD4+ T cells sorted from blood. The subset is: CD45RA-negative fraction. The source of these receptors is a woman in her thirties in good health.

The J gene is TRBJ2-7, the V gene TRBV20-1; no clear D gene. The CDR3 sequence is 11 residues long. Germline CDR1 and CDR2: DFQATT and SNEGSKA (reference sequence). Trimming pared 6 bases from V and 1 base from J, leaving 7 bases between. CDR3 nucleotide sequence: TGCAGTGCCTTAGTGTCCTACGAGCAGTACTTC. It encodes CSALVSYEQYF.

J is TRBJ1-4 and V is TRBV5-1, with D possibly being TRBD1 (5 bases). V lost 3 bases and J 10 bases, leaving 13 bases between the germline ends. CDR3 length: 13 amino acids. Germline V CDR1 and CDR2: SGHRS, YFSETQ. The CDR3 here is CASSSDDGGKLFF. Written as DNA, the CDR3 is TGCGCCAGCAGCTCCGATGACGGGGGAAAACTGTTTTTT. The full variable domain, its missing parts supplied by reference TRBV5-1 and TRBJ1-4, is KAGVTQTPRYLIKTRGQQVTLSCSPISGHRSVSWYQQTPGQGLQFLFEYFSETQRNKGNFPGRFSGRQFSNSRSEMNVSTLELGDSALYLCASSSDDGGKLFFGSGTQLSVL.

This sequence joins TRBV6-5 and TRBJ1-2; 8 nucleotides agree with TRBD1. V trimming: 10 bases; J trimming: 8 bases; junction bases outside the gene matches: 12. Germline V CDR1 and CDR2: MNHEY, SVGAGI. The CDR3 length is 13 residues. The CDR3 loop is CATADRVLGGYTF. For the CDR3, the DNA is TGTGCCACTGCGGACAGGGTGCTAGGAGGCTACACCTTC.

The chain has TRBV5-1 and TRBJ2-3; tentatively, D is TRBD2 (5 bases). The CDR3 is made up of 16 amino acids. Trimming took off 0 bases at V and 2 bases at J, with 13 bases between the two ends. Germline CDR1 is SGHRS and CDR2 is YFSETQ. DNA of the CDR3: TGCGCCAGCAGCTTGGTTCGTCTAGCCAACACAGATACGCAGTATTTT. Residues: CASSLVRLANTDTQYF.

The chain combines TRBV30 with TRBJ1-3, with a tentative D call TRBD1 (6 bases). CDR1 is GTSNPN, CDR2 SVGIG, per germline (reference sequence). CDR3 length: 15 amino acids. The V gene lost 0 bases and the J gene lost 3 bases, with 12 bases spanning the gap. The CDR3 nucleotides are TGTGCCTGGAGTGTTCGGGGGCCATATGGAAACACCATATATTTT. Amino acid sequence: CAWSVRGPYGNTIYF.

V usage is TRBV25-1 and J usage is TRBJ1-1; D gene unclear. Trimming left V 6 bases short and J 1 base short, with 15 bases between. The CDR3 runs to 15 residues. Germline V gene data show CDR1 as MGHDK and CDR2 as SYGVNS. CDR3 DNA sequence: TGTGCCAGCAGCTTAGCGCGTCCGGAGAACACTGAAGCTTTCTTT. Amino acid sequence: CASSLARPENTEAFF. Together with reference TRBV25-1 and TRBJ1-1, the CDR3 gives the full variable domain: EADIYQTPRYLVIGTGKKITLECSQTMGHDKMYWYQQDPGMELHLIHYSYGVNSTEKGDLSSESTVSRIRTEHFPLTLESARPSHTSQYLCASSLARPENTEAFFGQGTRLTVV.

The chain uses TRBV7-9 and TRBJ2-1; 10 positions agree with TRBD1. Germline CDR1 SEHNR, CDR2 FQNEAQ (reference sequence). This CDR3 has 15 residues. V lost 3 bases and J lost 8; bases outside the gene matches: 7. The CDR3 nucleotides are TGTGCCAGCAGCTTCGGGGGACAGGGGAGCGATGAGCAGTTCTTC. Its translation is CASSFGGQGSDEQFF.

V gene TRBV6-5 combines with J gene TRBJ1-5, with 8 bases lining up with TRBD1. CDR3 length equals 15 residues. The junction had 8 bases not matched to a gene; V was cut back by 6 bases and J by 4 bases. CDR1 and CDR2 from the germline V gene are MNHEY and SVGAGI. The CDR3 loop reads CASSPQGARNQPQHF. The CDR3 DNA sequence: TGTGCCAGCAGCCCGCAGGGGGCCAGAAATCAGCCCCAGCATTTT.

The chain joins TRBV28 to TRBJ1-3; perhaps TRBD1 as D (6 bases). Trimming cost V 6 bases and J 2 bases, with 11 bases left between them. The CDR3 has 14 amino acids. Germline CDR1 reads MDHEN; CDR2 reads SYDVKM. Here the CDR3 reads CASRRQETGNTIYF. In DNA form, the CDR3 reads TGTGCCAGCAGGAGACAGGAAACTGGAAACACCATATATTTT.

The chain employs TRBV5-4 and TRBJ2-3; 11 bases agree with TRBD2. The CDR3 extends over 15 amino acids. V lost 2 bases and J lost 5; bases outside the gene matches: 4. The germline gives CDR1 SGHNT, CDR2 YYREEE (reference sequence). The CDR3 here is CASSFLAGGGDTQYF. DNA for the CDR3: TGTGCCAGCAGCTTCCTAGCGGGAGGCGGAGATACGCAGTATTTT.

This clone was picked up one time. This chain links TRBV7-3 with TRBJ2-7; 13 nucleotides align to TRBD2. The CDR3 is 15 amino acids. The junction had 6 bases not matched to a gene; V was cut back by 5 bases and J by 5 bases. Germline V gene data show CDR1 as SGHTA and CDR2 as FQGTGA. Here the CDR3 reads CASSPRTSGRNEQYF. CDR3 DNA: TGTGCCAGCAGCCCCCGGACTAGCGGGAGAAACGAGCAGTACTTC.

This chain links TRBV5-6 with TRBJ1-2, with no clear D. V dropped 0 bases and J dropped 1 base, with 7 bases sitting between them. The CDR3 sequence is 14 residues long. Germline CDR1 and CDR2: SGHDT and YYEEEE. Written as DNA, the CDR3 is TGTGCCAGCAGCTTGGGCCAGGTTAACTATGGCTACACCTTC. It yields the protein CASSLGQVNYGYTF.

This clone was counted a few times. The chain has TRBV4-1 and TRBJ1-5; perhaps TRBD1 as D (5 bases). With 0 bases removed from V and 6 bases from J, the gap between germline ends came to 12 bases. In germline, CDR1 is MGHRA, CDR2 YSYEKL. The CDR3 length is 15 residues. CDR3 nucleotides: TGCGCCAGCAGCCAAGATGGGCAGGGTGGTCAGCCCCAGCATTTT. Encoded protein: CASSQDGQGGQPQHF.

The chain has TRBV28 and TRBJ1-5; D call uncertain. CDR3 size: 17 residues. V was clipped by 0 bases and J by 7 bases, with 19 bases between them. Germline assignment: CDR1 MDHEN and CDR2 SYDVKM. Written as DNA, the CDR3 is TGTGCCAGCAGTTTATGGGGTGTAAGGGAACGAGGGCAGCCCCAGCATTTT. This translates into CASSLWGVRERGQPQHF.

The chain couples TRBV27 to TRBJ1-1, with D maybe TRBD1 (5 bases). Germline CDR1 MNHEY, CDR2 SMNVEV (reference sequence). Deletions cut 5 bases from V and 3 bases from J, with 16 bases between. The CDR3 extends over 15 amino acids. CDR3 amino acids: CASSTRTNGHTEAFF. The CDR3 DNA reads TGTGCCAGCAGTACAAGGACAAACGGACACACTGAAGCTTTCTTT.

The rearrangement links TRBV18 to TRBJ2-7; D might be TRBD1 (6 bases). Germline CDR1 is KGHSH and CDR2 is LQKENI. V lost 3 bases and J lost 3, with 15 bases in between. The CDR3 contains 15 residues. CDR3 DNA: TGTGCCAGCTCACCTAGTTTTGGCAGGGGCTACGAGCAGTACTTC. This translates into CASSPSFGRGYEQYF.

V is TRBV28 and J is TRBJ2-1; D unresolved. The CDR3 length is 15 residues. The germline V gene has CDR1 MDHEN and CDR2 SYDVKM. V shed 6 bases and J shed 1 base, with 13 bases lying between them. CDR3 amino acids: CASSRLRLSYNEQFF. CDR3 coding DNA: TGTGCCAGCAGCCGGTTGCGCCTATCCTACAATGAGCAGTTCTTC.

CDR3 DNA: TGTGCCAGCAGTTCCCGCAGGTTGGGGACTGAAGCTTTCTTT. Protein product: CASSSRRLGTEAFF. The chain links TRBV28 to TRBJ1-1, with D uncertain. CDR3 length: 14 residues. Germline V lookup: CDR1 MDHEN, CDR2 SYDVKM. With 4 bases removed from V and 5 bases from J, the gap between germline ends came to 14 bases.

V gene TRBV18 combines with J gene TRBJ2-7; 7 bases are shared with TRBD1. The CDR3 is made up of 15 amino acids. The trim removed 6 bases at V and 3 bases at J, leaving 11 bases unmatched. The germline V gene has CDR1 KGHSH and CDR2 LQKENI. The CDR3 sequence: CASSPTMGQNYEQYF. In nucleotides, the CDR3 is TGTGCCAGCTCCCCAACCATGGGACAGAACTACGAGCAGTACTTC.

V usage is TRBV18 and J usage is TRBJ1-1; 7 positions agree with TRBD1. The CDR3 loop spans 14 amino acids. V shed 4 bases, J shed 1 base, and the junction held 3 bases outside the gene matches. Germline values: CDR1 KGHSH, CDR2 LQKENI. The CDR3 DNA reads as TGTGCCAGCTCACATGGGACAGCGAACACTGAAGCTTTCTTT. It translates to CASSHGTANTEAFF.

As concerns this clone: The same CDR3 also results from other DNA sequences found in this sample. The genes are TRBV28 and TRBJ1-2, with D maybe TRBD1 (6 bases). The germline V and J ends were trimmed by 4 bases and 5 bases, with 8 bases remaining between them. The CDR3 has 12 residues. CDR1 is MDHEN, CDR2 SYDVKM, per germline. The CDR3: CASSSQGYGYTF. Here the CDR3 DNA reads TGTGCCAGCAGTTCTCAGGGGTATGGCTACACCTTC.

This chain uses TRBV5-1 with TRBJ2-5; 8 nucleotides agree with TRBD1. Germline-derived CDR1 and CDR2 are SGHRS and YFSETQ. This CDR3 has 15 amino acids. J was trimmed by 5 bases and V by 6 bases; bases with no gene match: 12. CDR3 DNA sequence: TGCGCCAGCACCCGGGGACAGGCGGCGGGTGAGACCCAGTACTTC. The encoded protein is CASTRGQAAGETQYF.

The rearrangement joins TRBV14 to TRBJ1-1; 8 bases agree with TRBD1. The CDR3 covers 15 residues. CDR1 and CDR2 (germline): SGHDN, FVKESK. V lost 8 bases and J lost 2; bases outside the gene matches: 10. The CDR3 sequence: CASSPPTGVNTEAFF. CDR3 coding DNA: TGTGCCAGCTCACCGCCGACAGGGGTTAACACTGAAGCTTTCTTT. Together with reference TRBV14 and TRBJ1-1, the CDR3 gives the full variable domain: EAGVTQFPSHSVIEKGQTVTLRCDPISGHDNLYWYRRVMGKEIKFLLHFVKESKQDESGMPNNRFLAERTGGTYSTLKVQPAELEDSGVYFCASSPPTGVNTEAFFGQGTRLTVV.

This chain uses TRBV5-1 with TRBJ2-3; unclear D gene. The CDR3 has 14 amino acids. Germline assignment: CDR1 SGHRS and CDR2 YFSETQ. V dropped 0 bases and J dropped 1 base, with 6 bases sitting between them. CDR3 sequence: CASSLGSGTDTQYF. As DNA, the CDR3 is TGCGCCAGCAGCTTGGGATCGGGCACAGATACGCAGTATTTT.

The chain carries TRBV2 and TRBJ1-4; no firm D call. This CDR3 region has 14 residues. Germline V gene sequence: CDR1 SNHLY, CDR2 FYNNEI. V was clipped by 8 bases and J by 4 bases, with 14 bases between them. The CDR3 sequence is CASSYGPNNEKLFF. CDR3 DNA: TGTGCCAGCTCTTATGGTCCGAATAATGAAAAACTGTTTTTT.

CDR3 DNA sequence: TGTGCCAGCAGTTCTACGACAGGGTTTAACTATGGCTACACCTTC. Translation: CASSSTTGFNYGYTF. The chain recombines TRBV28 with TRBJ1-2; 7 bases map to TRBD1. The J segment lost 1 base and the V segment lost 4 bases, leaving 6 bases of the junction unmatched. In germline, CDR1 is MDHEN, CDR2 SYDVKM. The CDR3 consists of 15 residues.

This chain uses TRBV25-1 with TRBJ2-3; possibly TRBD1 for D (5 bases). The CDR3 is 13 residues long. Germline CDR1 is MGHDK and CDR2 is SYGVNS. V was clipped by 3 bases and J by 4 bases, with 8 bases between them. This CDR3 is CASSDSGPDTQYF. The CDR3 DNA reads TGTGCCAGCAGTGATTCAGGGCCAGATACGCAGTATTTT.

This clone has a handful of counts. This chain joins TRBV5-1 and TRBJ2-5, with TRBD1 matching 10 bases. Unmatched junction bases numbered 7, after V lost 1 base and J lost 4 bases. Germline CDR1 and CDR2: SGHRS and YFSETQ. The CDR3 covers 16 residues. CDR3 in amino acids: CASSLFDRGPRETQYF. The CDR3 nucleotides are TGCGCCAGCAGCTTGTTTGACAGGGGGCCCCGAGAGACCCAGTACTTC.

This clone was detected only a few times. The chain has TRBV10-1 and TRBJ2-7; no clear D gene. V lost 5 bases and J 2 bases, leaving 13 bases between the germline ends. The CDR3 extends over 14 amino acids. CDR1 and CDR2 from the germline V gene are WNHNN and SYGVQD (reference sequence). CDR3 in amino acids: CASSRQAGPYEQYF. DNA of the CDR3: TGCGCCAGCAGTCGGCAGGCAGGACCCTACGAGCAGTACTTC.

This chain uses TRBV28 with TRBJ2-1; TRBD2 matches at 8 bases. The CDR3 extends over 15 amino acids. Germline CDR1 is MDHEN and CDR2 is SYDVKM. With 7 bases clipped from V and 0 bases from J, the junction kept 5 bases outside the gene matches. The CDR3 DNA sequence: TGTGCCAGCAACTTAGCGGGGACCTCCTACAATGAGCAGTTCTTC. Its protein product is CASNLAGTSYNEQFF. Variable domain in full (rest from reference TRBV28 and TRBJ2-1): DVKVTQSSRYLVKRTGEKVFLECVQDMDHENMFWYRQDPGLGLRLIYFSYDVKMKEKGDIPEGYSVSREKKERFSLILESASTNQTSMYLCASNLAGTSYNEQFFGPGTRLTVL.

The CDR3 DNA sequence: TGTGCCAGCAGTGAAGTGCGGGGTGGAGGGACTGAAGCTTTCTTT. Translated, it gives CASSEVRGGGTEAFF. This rearrangement joins TRBV6-1 to TRBJ1-1, with D uncertain. CDR3 length: 15 residues. The germline gives CDR1 MNHNS, CDR2 SASEGT. Trimming left V 1 base short and J 5 bases short, with 14 bases between.